This entry features one TCR beta chain sequence. These data are taken from a study of cytomegalovirus exposure and HLA in healthy donors. The PCR employed 60 Vbeta primers together with 13 Jbeta primers. Some clones are missing from TCRdb's copy, which holds only in-frame ones; the method was immunoSEQ multiplex PCR. Among fewer than 250,000 clones, 80% to 90% were seen once, and the ten largest hold around 3%. From germline, CDR1 is SEHNR and CDR2 FQNEAQ (reference sequence). CDR3 length: 15 amino acids. Trimming removed 5 bases from V and 4 bases from J; junction bases left unmatched: 7. This TCR derives from a man younger than 45 in good health and CMV-seronegative. Sequenced material: PBMCs. The genes are TRBV7-9 and TRBJ2-3; 9 bases fit TRBD2. The DNA for the CDR3 is TGTGCCAGCAGCCTGTCTAGCGGGGTCGCAGATACGCAGTATTTT. As protein: CASSLSSGVADTQYF.